Listed below are T cell receptor beta chains from one sample, sequenced in a study of T cells in Graves' hyperthyroidism and ophthalmopathy. TCRdb re-called the multiplex PCR reads through MiXCR, storing one row per CDR3 protein. The repertoire holds 600,000 to 700,000 distinct CDR3 sequences, with approximately 42% as singletons. Specimen: peripheral blood or thyroid tissue (not recorded which). Receptor source: an adult man with Graves' disease, either hyperthyroidism or ophthalmopathy (not recorded which). Both conserved end residues are part of each CDR3. The D gene is left open where the match is weak. Some rows mark clone size as missing; the rest say once, few, many or name a class of expanded clone.

abundance	j_gene	d_gene	v_gene	CDR3nt	CDR3aa
.	TRBJ2-7	.	TRBV11-3	TGTGCCAGCAGCCGGCTGGGACTTAACTCCTACGAGCAGTACTTC	CASSRLGLNSYEQYF
.	TRBJ1-3	.	TRBV12-3/TRBV12-4	TGTGCCAGCAGTTTACAGATCTCTGGAAACACCATATATTTT	CASSLQISGNTIYF
.	TRBJ2-2	TRBD1	TRBV7-9	TGTGCCAGCAGCTCTACCCGCCCGGACAGGGGAAATTTGGACACCGGGGAGCTGTTTTTT	CASSSTRPDRGNLDTGELFF
.	TRBJ2-2	TRBD1	TRBV7-9	TGTGCCAGCAGCTTCGACAGGGAGCAGTTTTTT	CASSFDREQFF
.	TRBJ2-2	TRBD1	TRBV7-9	TGTGCCAGCAGCTTAGACGGGACAGACCCGGCCGGGGAGCTGTTTTTT	CASSLDGTDPAGELFF
many	TRBJ1-1	.	TRBV7-8	TGTGCCAGCAGCAGGGGGGTTAGCACTGAAGCTTTCTTT	CASSRGVSTEAFF
.	TRBJ2-7	.	TRBV5-1	TGTGCCTGGAGTGTATCAGAGTACGAGCAGTACTTC	CAWSVSEYEQYF
.	TRBJ2-7	TRBD1	TRBV5-1	TGCGCCAGCAGTTCGGACAGGGTCGGAAGGGGGGAGCAGTACTTC	CASSSDRVGRGEQYF
.	TRBJ1-1	.	TRBV7-2	TGTGCCAGCAGCTTAGCTTTCAGGGGTGACACTGAAGCTTTCTTT	CASSLAFRGDTEAFF
once	TRBJ1-1	.	TRBV7-9	TGTGCCAGCAGCTTGGGGAGGGCCGAGAACGCTGAAGCTTTCTTT	CASSLGRAENAEAFF
.	TRBJ1-2	.	TRBV25-1	TGTGCCAGCAGTGAATTGGACGAATTACAGGTTAACTATGGCTACACCTTC	CASSELDELQVNYGYTF
.	TRBJ1-1	.	TRBV19	TGTGCCAGTAGTATAGTCCGACTTAGAACTGAAGCTTTCTTT	CASSIVRLRTEAFF
.	TRBJ1-4	.	TRBV29-1	TGCAGCGTTAAATTTACAAGAGATGAAAAACTGTTTTTT	CSVKFTRDEKLFF
.	TRBJ1-1	.	TRBV11-1	TGTGCCAGCAGCAAAGACAGACGGAACACTGAAGCTTTCTTT	CASSKDRRNTEAFF
few	TRBJ2-7	.	TRBV15	TGTGCCACCAGCATTGGGGACACCACCTACGAGCAGTACTTC	CATSIGDTTYEQYF
.	TRBJ1-4	.	TRBV6-5	TGTGCCAGCAGTTACGCGCGGTTAGCAACGAATGAAAAACTGTTTTTT	CASSYARLATNEKLFF
many	TRBJ2-7	.	TRBV5-1	TGTGCCAGCAGCTTACTGGCCGGGGACGAGCAGTACTTC	CASSLLAGDEQYF
once	TRBJ2-6	TRBD1	TRBV15	TGTGCCACCAGCAGAGGACAGGGGGCCGGGGGGGCCAACGTCCTGACTTTC	CATSRGQGAGGANVLTF
.	TRBJ2-5	.	TRBV25-1	TGTGCCAGCAGTGCTAGATTCCTGCCCGGGAGTGCGGAGACCCAGTACTTC	CASSARFLPGSAETQYF
.	TRBJ1-1	TRBD1	TRBV5-1	TGCGCCAGCAGCACCGGGACAGGACCCATGAACACTGAAGCTTTCTTT	CASSTGTGPMNTEAFF
few	TRBJ1-5	.	TRBV7-2	TGTGCCAGCAGCCAAGGGGTTCTGGGGCAGCCCCAGCATTTT	CASSQGVLGQPQHF
many	TRBJ2-7	TRBD2	TRBV29-1	TGCAGCGTGGATGGACTAGCGGGAGTAGGCTCCTACGAGCAGTACTTC	CSVDGLAGVGSYEQYF
.	TRBJ1-4	.	TRBV15	TGTGCCACCAGCAGAGATGCCGGGGGAAAACTGTTTTTT	CATSRDAGGKLFF
.	TRBJ1-2	.	TRBV19	TGTGCCAGTAGTATAGAGGCCTATGGCTACACCTTC	CASSIEAYGYTF
few	TRBJ1-1	TRBD1	TRBV30	TGTGCCTGGACCGGACAGGGCTACACTGAAGCTTTCTTT	CAWTGQGYTEAFF
many	TRBJ1-1	.	TRBV12-3/TRBV12-4	TGTGCCAGCAGTTTAGAGGACAGTCGGACTGAAGCTTTCTTT	CASSLEDSRTEAFF
.	TRBJ1-1	.	TRBV9	TGTGCCAGCAGCCCGACGGACCCGAACACTGAAGCTTTCTTT	CASSPTDPNTEAFF
few	TRBJ2-7	TRBD2	TRBV7-9	TGTGCCAGCAGCGAGGGACTAGCGGGAGTCCGCTCCTACGAGCAGTACTTC	CASSEGLAGVRSYEQYF
.	TRBJ2-6	TRBD2	TRBV7-3	TGCGCCAGCAGCCAAGTAGTAGCGGGAGGCCCTGGGGCCAACGTCCTGACTTTC	CASSQVVAGGPGANVLTF
few	TRBJ2-2	TRBD2	TRBV9	TGTGCCAGCAGCGTCCGGCTAGCGGGGGACACCGGGGAGCTGTTTTTT	CASSVRLAGDTGELFF
.	TRBJ1-6	.	TRBV12-3/TRBV12-4	TGTGCCAGCAGCCCCAACAAAAATTCACCCCTCCACTTT	CASSPNKNSPLHF
.	TRBJ2-2	.	TRBV12-3/TRBV12-4	TGTGCCAGCAGTCTCCTAACTCGCGGGGAGCTGTTTTTT	CASSLLTRGELFF
.	TRBJ1-2	TRBD1	TRBV6-5	TGTGCCATCAGTTACCGGACAGGAGACTATGGCTACACCTTC	CAISYRTGDYGYTF
.	TRBJ1-2	.	TRBV7-2	TGCGCCAGCAGCCAACGCGCGGGGGTTTATGGCTACACCTTC	CASSQRAGVYGYTF
few	TRBJ2-7	.	TRBV5-6	TGTGCCAGCAGCTTAAGGCGGGCCCACGAGCAGTACTTC	CASSLRRAHEQYF
.	TRBJ2-6	.	TRBV10-3	TGTGACCCCAGGGTTTTTGGGGCCAACGTCCTGACTTTC	CDPRVFGANVLTF
.	TRBJ1-2	.	TRBV2	TGTGCCACCAGTGATGCTCCGGGGGGAATCAATGGCTACACCTTC	CATSDAPGGINGYTF
many	TRBJ2-6	.	TRBV15	TGTGCCACCAGCAGAGATTTGGGGGGATCTGGCTCTGGGGCCAACGTCCTGACTTTC	CATSRDLGGSGSGANVLTF
many	TRBJ2-7	.	TRBV12-3/TRBV12-4	TGTGCCAGCAGTTTAACAAGACACGGAGGGTACTTC	CASSLTRHGGYF
many	TRBJ2-5	.	TRBV20-1	TGCAGCGCCAGGGTCGGGGAGACCCAGTACTTC	CSARVGETQYF
.	TRBJ1-2	TRBD1	TRBV6-2/TRBV6-3	TGTGCCACCAAAATGGGACAGGGTTTCGGCTATGGCTACACCTTC	CATKMGQGFGYGYTF
many	TRBJ1-1	.	TRBV2	TGTGCCAGCAGGTACAGCGAGAACACTGAAGCTTTCTTT	CASRYSENTEAFF
many	TRBJ2-7	TRBD1	TRBV6-5	TGTGCCAGCAGTGCGGACAGGGGCGAGCAGTACTTC	CASSADRGEQYF
.	TRBJ2-1	TRBD2	TRBV6-5	TGTGCCAGCAGTGAGCGGACTAGCGGGGGGACTGAGCAGTTCTTC	CASSERTSGGTEQFF
.	TRBJ1-1	.	TRBV20-1	TGCAGTGCCCAGATCAGGGGCCTGAACACTGAAGCTTTCTTT	CSAQIRGLNTEAFF